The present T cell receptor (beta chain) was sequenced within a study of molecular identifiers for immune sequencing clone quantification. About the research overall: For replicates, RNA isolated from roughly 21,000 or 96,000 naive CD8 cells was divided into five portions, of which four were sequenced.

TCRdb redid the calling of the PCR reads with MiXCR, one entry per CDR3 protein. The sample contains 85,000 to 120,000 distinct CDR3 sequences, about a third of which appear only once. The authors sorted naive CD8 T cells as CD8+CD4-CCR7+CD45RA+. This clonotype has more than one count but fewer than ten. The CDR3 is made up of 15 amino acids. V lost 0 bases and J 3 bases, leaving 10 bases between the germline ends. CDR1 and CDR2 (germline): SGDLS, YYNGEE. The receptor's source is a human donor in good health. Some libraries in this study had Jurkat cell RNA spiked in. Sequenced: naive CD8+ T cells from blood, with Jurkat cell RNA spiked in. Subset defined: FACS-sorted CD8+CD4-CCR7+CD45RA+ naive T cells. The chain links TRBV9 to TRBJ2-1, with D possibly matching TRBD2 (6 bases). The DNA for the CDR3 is TGTGCCAGCAGCGTAGTAGCGGACCTCTACAATGAGCAGTTCTTC. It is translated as CASSVVADLYNEQFF.